The source of this T cell receptor beta chain is a study of cytomegalovirus exposure and HLA in healthy donors (dated by TCRdb to the late 2010s). In terms of the full investigation: According to an earlier analysis of 587 of the donors, 150 million to 200 million T cells yielded roughly 110 million unique TCR beta sequences and approximately 300 Gb of sequence data. Approximately 310 gigabases of sequencing data and around 80 million unique TCR sequences made up an early release that covered 500 to 650 HLA-typed donors. Of the roughly 390 genotyped donors, approximately 83% fell in the genetic ancestry cluster associated with self-reported Caucasian donors. The study was designed to test whether signatures of past pathogen exposure could be identified by cataloging public T cell receptors. The T cell repertoires of around 670 subjects were profiled by immunosequencing and related to cytomegalovirus serostatus. Besides the first cohort of roughly 640 subjects, a separate validation cohort made up of about 120 different subjects was used. High-throughput TCR immunosequencing, statistical association of individual TCRs with disease status, and machine learning were combined to predict cytomegalovirus infection status. To study patterns of TCR occurrence, a later analysis re-analyzed previously published TCR beta repertoires from 600 to 750 donors and added high-resolution HLA genotyping. In the later analysis, no new phenotypic data were used to find candidate immune exposures; instead, reliance was placed on TCR beta sequences and their occurrence across donors. An earlier analysis of approximately 580 of the donors used high-throughput TCR beta sequencing to judge whether each TCR beta V gene segment behaved as functional or pseudogenic. Donor age, sex, ethnicity and CMV serostatus were compiled together with the repertoire data. Genome-wide SNP genotypes for about three fifths of the roughly 700 donors were used in a later genetic analysis, which treated that subset as a discovery cohort. Every repertoire in the discovery cohort had been generated on one and the same sequencing platform. Both class I and class II loci were covered by HLA typing, at four-digit resolution. The number of typed donors differed by locus: about 620-630 for A, B, C, DRB1 and DQB1; approximately 520 for DQA1; approximately 600 for DPA1; and approximately 450 for DPB1. About five DR-DQ haplotypes were treated as single units for association and clustering because of strong linkage in the cohort. Among around 400 genotyped donors of the cohort, an average of 235,054 unique TCR beta nucleotide sequences were sequenced per donor, 15% to 20% of them non-productive.

The cohort comprised fewer than 750 healthy bone marrow donors. At the time of sampling, all cohort members were nominally healthy, though unrecorded immune exposures were likely present. The donor tested CMV seronegative and was one of the 352 seronegative cohort members. A peripheral blood sample was collected from each donor, and TCR beta sequencing was performed on peripheral blood mononuclear cells. Genomic DNA extraction from the blood cell samples was performed with the Qiagen DNeasy Blood Extraction Kit. On this clone: Which antigen it targets is not known. No base-level quality is on record; no much larger clone is a single base apart.

Library creation used the immunoSEQ multiplex PCR assay. For the multiplex PCR, a mixture combining 60 forward primers for TCR Vbeta segments and 13 reverse primers for TCR Jbeta segments was used. Amplification of the CDR3 region of rearranged TCR beta genes was performed with a multiplex PCR assay on genomic DNA. Amplified TCR beta libraries were sequenced as 87-base-pair reads on the Illumina HiSeq System. On the authors' methods: In a later analysis, roughly 80 million unique TCR beta chains were counted across the roughly 700 repertoires, and roughly 10 million of these chains were shared by at least two donors. A nearest-neighbor algorithm error-corrected the raw reads and collapsed the reads into unique sequences, merging closely related sequences to remove PCR and sequencing errors. V, D and J gene segments were assigned by aligning CDR3 sequences to IMGT reference sequences. Each retained sequence needed at least a six-nucleotide match to both a V gene segment and a J gene segment. A rearrangement counted as productive if the CDR3 had no stop codons and remained in frame with V and J, and every other rearrangement counted as non-productive. CDR3 was defined by IMGT convention, running from the second conserved V-encoded cysteine to the conserved J-encoded phenylalanine. The earlier analysis of fewer than 750 of the donors excluded sequences that lacked an unambiguous match to a single V gene segment. An earlier analysis of just under 600 of the donors called V segments functional above 56.7% productive rearrangements and segregating when the between-donor standard deviation exceeded 5%. A statistical classification framework was built for diagnosing cytomegalovirus status from the catalog of TCR beta chain sequences. In a later analysis, TCR nucleotide sequences were compared against IMGT/GENE-DB human TR gene sequences so that V and J genes could be assigned. In a later analysis, CDR3 sequences and most-parsimonious VDJ recombination scenarios were assigned using the TCRdist pipeline. In a later analysis, every TCR beta chain was defined by the combination of its CDR3 amino acid sequence and its V-gene family, and reads without a unique V-gene family were dropped. A later analysis removed nearly 600 highly shared, low-generation-probability nucleotide sequences to deal with suspected cross-contamination and a sequencing artifact. For each public chain, a later analysis derived a clonal expansion index from normalized ranks of inferred template counts within each repertoire. Generation probabilities in a later analysis came from a VDJ recombination model fitted to out-of-frame rearrangements, and those results were checked against IGoR. In a later analysis, hypergeometric tests were used to score TCR-TCR, TCR-HLA and TCR-CMV co-occurrence, with a repertoire-size bias correction applied to TCR pairs. False discovery rates were estimated in a later analysis by permuting HLA or CMV assignments 20 times. In a later analysis, co-occurring TCRs were grouped using DBSCAN, with TCRdist sequence similarity added in when clustering inside HLA-allele-positive subsets. Co-occurrence clustering excluded repertoires with fewer than 30,000 or more than 120,000 public chains, plus five with anomalous nucleotide sharing. Imported from immuneACCESS, the table was reduced by TCRdb to in-frame sequences with V and J called. These copies leave out some clones; in studies compared against another copy, an unresolved V gene accounts for under half, and the cause of the remainder is not known. Clone size and the V and J calls come from that table; the DNA yielded D and trimming. The sample table holds hundreds of thousands of clones, of which around 80% were seen once. The ten largest clones represent roughly 0.58% of the sample.

V and J are trimmed by 3 bases and 6 bases, and the gene matches miss 5 bases of the junction. From its cysteine to its phenylalanine, the CDR3 spans 14 amino acids. Only the CDR3 DNA stays, 42 bases, in frame from base 1. For CDR1 and CDR2, the germline V gene lists SGDLS and YYNGEE. Beyond this particular receptor, the publication reports: Because counts were too low, about 15 rarely observed V segments, including chromosome 9 orphons, were left out of the earlier analysis of over 550 of the donors. For the cohort, immune exposure information was limited to CMV serostatus. Across donors, most TCR sequences were observed very rarely, whereas some public TCRs were present in many individuals. In an earlier analysis of under 600 of the donors, most TCR beta V segments were observed in productive rearrangements about 87% or about 30% of the time, broadly matching IMGT annotations. A further reported finding was that TCR beta sequences accurately predicted the HLA-A and HLA-B alleles for most subjects in the first cohort. Because HLA typing was unavailable for some donors at each locus, only the typed subset was used in association tests. In a later analysis, several top co-occurrence clusters were reported to appear linked to parvovirus B19, influenza, CMV and Epstein-Barr virus. A later analysis found that HLA-associated TCR beta chains were more clonally expanded and had lower generation probabilities than equally common non-associated chains. Roughly uniform sequencing depth across donors was assumed in presence/absence analyses, although this assumption may not hold. A few of the identified cytomegalovirus-associated TCR beta chains were confirmed in vitro to be specific for cytomegalovirus antigens. In a later analysis, around 15,000 TCR beta sequences were associated with specific HLA alleles at a false discovery rate of 0.05. V-gene and J-gene trimming of TCR beta chains was associated with a missense DCLRE1C variant in a later genetic analysis, and the association was replicated in an independent cohort. Most CMV-associated TCR beta chains appeared to be HLA-restricted in a later analysis, and the HLA associations seemed to be driven largely by CMV exposure. Correlated functional status among segregating V segments might reflect linkage disequilibrium, but an unknown experimental factor could not be ruled out. In this cohort, only TCR beta chains were sequenced, and detectable features were limited by the absence of alpha or paired-chain data. In a later genetic analysis, fewer N-insertions in productive TCRs were reported among donors in an Asian-associated ancestry cluster than the roughly 700-donor mean. The 87-base-pair reads could not distinguish some IMGT-functional V segments, including TRBV6-2 and TRBV6-3, so those segments were excluded. The authors suggested that the approach could potentially be extended to other disease states and immunological phenotypes. According to a later analysis, TCR association rates differed among HLA loci, with DRB1 alleles showing the most associated TCRs and HLA-C alleles showing the fewest. A cluster of highly shared sequence variants was judged likely to be a technical artifact of the sequencing pipeline. The study listed approximately 150 TCR beta chains as associated with cytomegalovirus. Strong co-occurrence of HLA alleles, especially DR and DQ, made assigning TCR associations to individual alleles difficult. The classifier was reported to diagnose cytomegalovirus status with high specificity and sensitivity in both the original and validation cohorts.

The clonotype was recovered from a woman aged 40 to 50 in good health and CMV-seronegative. The sequencing input was PBMCs. The V and J genes are TRBV9 and TRBJ1-1; 10 central nucleotides agree with TRBD1. The DNA is as follows: TGTGCCAGCAGCGCCCGACAGGGGGCGGCTGAAGCTTTCTTT. It is translated as CASSARQGAAEAFF.